Presented here are 31 T cell receptor beta chains from one specimen sequenced in a study of shared clonotypes between healthy human individuals (dated by TCRdb to the early 2020s). Preparation of the library involved the immunoSEQ multiplex PCR assay. This immuneACCESS table, as held by TCRdb, lists in-frame sequences with V and J called but not all clones. Of the missing ones, under half trace to an unresolved V gene in checked studies; the others have no known cause. This sample holds roughly 2.5 million clones; 85% to 95% were observed only once. Clones ranked in the top ten supply over 0.12% of the sample. The sequenced material came from naive CD4+ T cells sorted from blood. Sample cell subset or site, as interpreted from the label and publication: CD45RA+ positively selected. All receptors derive from a man between 18 and 35 years old in good health.

The gene calls are TRBV10-2 and TRBJ2-1; 10 positions agree with TRBD2. V lost 6 bases and J lost 4; bases outside the gene matches: 6. The CDR3 extends over 15 amino acids. Looked up from germline, CDR1 is WSHSY and CDR2 is SAAADI. CDR3 in amino acids: CASSPSAGGYNEQFF. In DNA form, the CDR3 reads TGCGCCAGCAGCCCCTCAGCGGGAGGGTACAATGAGCAGTTCTTC.

The chain couples TRBV29-1 to TRBJ2-5, with 9 nucleotides matching TRBD1. Per the germline V gene, CDR1 is SQVTM and CDR2 is ANQGSEA. The CDR3 has 13 amino acids. The J segment lost 3 bases and the V segment lost 6 bases, leaving 5 bases of the junction unmatched. CDR3 in DNA: TGCAGCGTACGACAGGGGGGGAAAGAGACCCAGTACTTC. Encoded protein: CSVRQGGKETQYF.

V and J are TRBV19 and TRBJ2-7, with D possibly called TRBD1 or TRBD2 (5 bases each). From germline, CDR1 is LNHDA and CDR2 SQIVND (reference sequence). This CDR3 region has 13 residues. Trimming pared 5 bases from V and 2 bases from J, leaving 10 bases between. The CDR3 protein is CASSLGPPYEQYF. DNA of the CDR3: TGTGCCAGTAGTTTGGGACCGCCCTACGAGCAGTACTTC.

J is TRBJ2-7 and V is TRBV4-1; 8 bases line up with TRBD2. From germline, CDR1 is MGHRA and CDR2 YSYEKL. J lost 2 bases, V lost 3 bases, and 6 bases had no gene match. The CDR3 has 15 amino acids. Here the CDR3 DNA reads TGCGCCAGCAGCCAGTCCACTAGCGGTACCTACGAGCAGTACTTC. This codes for CASSQSTSGTYEQYF.

The chain employs TRBV2 and TRBJ2-7; D remains ambiguous. V was clipped by 0 bases and J by 2 bases, with 8 bases between them. The CDR3 is made up of 14 amino acids. Germline assignment: CDR1 SNHLY and CDR2 FYNNEI. The CDR3 coding sequence is TGTGCCAGCAGTGAAGCACGGCAGGCCTACGAGCAGTACTTC. This translates into CASSEARQAYEQYF.

The chain has TRBV10-1 and TRBJ2-2; possibly TRBD1 or TRBD2 for D (5 bases each). V lost 6 bases and J 7 bases, leaving 15 bases between the germline ends. Germline assignment: CDR1 WNHNN and CDR2 SYGVQD (reference sequence). This CDR3 has 14 amino acids. The CDR3 region is CASSRDASGGELFF. For the CDR3, the DNA is TGCGCCAGCAGCCGGGACGCCTCGGGCGGGGAGCTGTTTTTT.

V gene TRBV19 combines with J gene TRBJ1-5; 8 nucleotides match TRBD1. With V trimmed by 5 bases and J by 0 bases, 9 bases remained unmatched. Germline CDR1 reads LNHDA; CDR2 reads SQIVND (reference sequence). The CDR3 totals 17 residues. Here the CDR3 reads CASSGRDRINSNQPQHF. Here the CDR3 DNA reads TGTGCCAGTAGTGGCCGGGACAGGATTAATAGCAATCAGCCCCAGCATTTT.

The genes are TRBV7-3 and TRBJ2-1; 11 bases align to TRBD2. Germline assignment: CDR1 SGHTA and CDR2 FQGTGA. The CDR3 consists of 15 residues. Germline trimming cut 2 bases from V and 7 bases from J; bases unmatched to any gene: 4. CDR3 region: CASSLEPSGGNEQFF. CDR3 in DNA: TGTGCCAGCAGCTTAGAGCCTAGCGGGGGGAATGAGCAGTTCTTC.

The chain links TRBV5-1 to TRBJ2-5; D not certain. This CDR3 comprises 19 residues. The ends were cut back, 0 bases at V and 1 base at J, with 22 bases in the middle. Germline values: CDR1 SGHRS, CDR2 YFSETQ. The CDR3 DNA follows: TGCGCCAGCAGCTTGGTACGTTACGCTGTTCGGGCACTCCAAGAGACCCAGTACTTC. Its translation: CASSLVRYAVRALQETQYF.

The chain joins TRBV10-2 to TRBJ1-6; 8 nucleotides align to TRBD1. This CDR3 is 17 amino acids long. Per germline, CDR1 WSHSY and CDR2 SAAADI. J lost 4 bases, V lost 3 bases, and 8 bases had no gene match. The CDR3 DNA sequence: TGCGCCAGCAGTGACCTGGACAGGGCTTTGTATAATTCACCCCTCCACTTT. Translation gives CASSDLDRALYNSPLHF.

The genes are TRBV7-2 and TRBJ1-2; D unresolved. CDR1 and CDR2 from the germline V gene are SGHTA and FQGNSA. The CDR3 runs to 13 residues. With 5 bases removed from V and 4 bases from J, the gap between germline ends came to 11 bases. The CDR3 DNA reads TGTGCCAGCAGCCCCTACAACGGCTATGGCTACACCTTC. Translated: CASSPYNGYGYTF.

Comments on this clone: The sample contains more than one DNA sequence encoding this CDR3. The chain joins TRBV7-9 to TRBJ2-7, with D uncertain. The germline CDR1 and CDR2 sequences are SEHNR and FQNEAQ (reference sequence). V gave up 1 base and J gave up 3 bases, with 10 bases separating them. The CDR3 loop spans 14 amino acids. The CDR3 DNA sequence: TGTGCCAGCAGCTTAGGGCCGGGTAGCTACGAGCAGTACTTC. It is translated as CASSLGPGSYEQYF.

This sequence joins TRBV19 and TRBJ2-2; 7 nucleotides match TRBD1. The germline V gene encodes CDR1 LNHDA and CDR2 SQIVND (reference sequence). The CDR3 has 15 residues. The junction had 4 bases not matched to a gene; V was cut back by 5 bases and J by 1 base. The CDR3 DNA reads as TGTGCCAGTAGTGTCCGGACAGGGAACACCGGGGAGCTGTTTTTT. Its protein product is CASSVRTGNTGELFF.

The chain couples TRBV18 to TRBJ2-6; D remains unclear. Germline CDR1 and CDR2: KGHSH and LQKENI. V gave up 3 bases and J gave up 2 bases, with 5 bases separating them. The CDR3 consists of 14 residues. The CDR3 is CASSPMTGANVLTF. CDR3 nucleotide sequence: TGTGCCAGCTCACCCATGACTGGGGCCAACGTCCTGACTTTC.

As for this clone: Different DNA sequences within this sample yield the same CDR3. The chain carries TRBV30 and TRBJ2-5; TRBD2 matches 7 bases. The CDR3 is made up of 14 amino acids. Germline trimming cut 0 bases from V and 5 bases from J; bases unmatched to any gene: 6. Germline loops: CDR1 GTSNPN, CDR2 SVGIG (reference sequence). CDR3 nucleotide sequence: TGTGCCTGGAGTGTTTCCGGGGGAGGGGAGACCCAGTACTTC. This gives the protein CAWSVSGGGETQYF.

The rearrangement links TRBV7-9 to TRBJ2-7; either TRBD1 or TRBD2 may supply D (5 bases each). The CDR3 consists of 15 residues. Germline CDR1 SEHNR, CDR2 FQNEAQ (reference sequence). Trimming shortened V by 5 bases and J by 0 bases, and 14 bases separated the two germline ends. CDR3 sequence reads: CASSQTGLLSYEQYF. The CDR3 DNA is TGTGCCAGCAGCCAAACAGGACTCCTCTCCTACGAGCAGTACTTC.

CDR3 region: CASSKQGYQPQHF. In DNA form, the CDR3 reads TGTGCCAGCAGTAAACAGGGATATCAGCCCCAGCATTTT. This chain uses TRBV6-6 with TRBJ1-5, with D possibly being TRBD1 (6 bases). The V gene's germline CDR1 is MNHNY and CDR2 SVGAGI (reference sequence). The V end was cut by 5 bases, the J end by 5 bases, with 10 bases between. There are 13 residues in the CDR3.

This chain uses TRBV7-3 with TRBJ1-6; possibly TRBD1 for D (5 bases). V was pared by 7 bases and J by 9 bases, with 22 bases between. Germline CDR1 is SGHTA and CDR2 is FQGTGA. The CDR3 contains 16 residues. This CDR3 is CASNLKYEARGSPLHF. For the CDR3, the DNA is TGTGCCAGCAACCTAAAATATGAGGCTAGGGGTTCACCCCTCCACTTT.

A few counts support this clone. The identical CDR3 is also encoded by other nucleotide sequences in the sample. In nucleotides, the CDR3 is TGCGCCAGCAGCTTGGGGAGGGACACCGGGGAGCTGTTTTTT. This gives the protein CASSLGRDTGELFF. V gene TRBV5-1 combines with J gene TRBJ2-2, with a weak D call TRBD2 (6 bases). Germline lookup yields CDR1 SGHRS and CDR2 YFSETQ. Trimming stripped 0 bases from V and 3 bases from J, with 6 bases between. The length of the CDR3 is 14 residues.

V gene TRBV6-1 combines with J gene TRBJ1-2; D gene ambiguous. Looked up from germline, CDR1 is MNHNS and CDR2 is SASEGT. CDR3 size: 14 residues. Deletions cut 5 bases from V and 8 bases from J, with 18 bases between. CDR3 protein: CASSKSTVAGGYTF. As DNA, the CDR3 is TGTGCCAGCAGTAAGTCGACGGTCGCGGGAGGCTACACCTTC.

The chain couples TRBV5-6 to TRBJ1-2, with D hard to call. CDR3 size: 13 residues. V gave up 4 bases and J gave up 6 bases, with 13 bases separating them. Germline V CDR1 and CDR2: SGHDT, YYEEEE. The CDR3, as DNA: TGTGCCAGCAGCCCCCTGGGGAATAATGGCTACACCTTC. Its protein product is CASSPLGNNGYTF.

The rearrangement uses TRBV6-1 and TRBJ2-5; 7 bases align to TRBD1. Trimming removed 7 bases from V and 3 bases from J; junction bases left unmatched: 11. The CDR3 extends over 15 amino acids. The germline V gene encodes CDR1 MNHNS and CDR2 SASEGT. CDR3 amino acids: CASKLIRDREETQYF. The CDR3 DNA reads TGTGCCAGCAAGCTAATCCGGGACAGAGAAGAGACCCAGTACTTC.

This clone was counted a single time. Other DNA sequences of this sample code for an identical CDR3. The chain recombines TRBV18 with TRBJ2-5; TRBD2 agrees at 16 bases. Per the germline V gene, CDR1 is KGHSH and CDR2 is LQKENI. CDR3 length: 16 residues. V lost 3 bases to trimming and J lost 2 bases; unmatched junction nucleotides: 0. The CDR3 coding sequence is TGTGCCAGCTCACCGGGACTAGCGGGAGGGCAAGAGACCCAGTACTTC. Encoded protein: CASSPGLAGGQETQYF.

The rearrangement joins TRBV6-1 to TRBJ1-2, with 7 nucleotides matching TRBD1. Trimming at V came to 8 bases and at J to 3 bases, leaving 12 bases not matched to a gene. The germline V gene encodes CDR1 MNHNS and CDR2 SASEGT. This CDR3 has 15 amino acids. CDR3 amino acids: CASPDRDSNDYGYTF. Here the CDR3 DNA reads TGTGCCAGCCCTGACCGGGACAGCAATGACTATGGCTACACCTTC.

With regard to this clone: This sample also contains other DNA sequences that code for the same CDR3. The chain joins TRBV5-4 to TRBJ2-2; 9 nucleotides align to TRBD1. V was clipped by 0 bases and J by 3 bases; unmatched bases: 0. Germline V CDR1 and CDR2: SGHNT, YYREEE (reference sequence). This CDR3 has 15 residues. The CDR3 spells CASSLGTGDTGELFF. The DNA for the CDR3 is TGTGCCAGCAGCTTGGGGACAGGGGACACCGGGGAGCTGTTTTTT.

The gene calls are TRBV2 and TRBJ1-4; no clear D gene. The CDR3 runs to 15 residues. Germline V gene lookup returns CDR1 SNHLY and CDR2 FYNNEI. V lost 4 bases and J 5 bases, leaving 14 bases between the germline ends. The CDR3 spells CASSGQVLGNEKLFF. Here the CDR3 DNA reads TGTGCCAGCAGTGGCCAGGTACTCGGGAATGAAAAACTGTTTTTT. Drawing the rest from reference TRBV2 and TRBJ1-4, the complete variable domain is EPEVTQTPSHQVTQMGQEVILRCVPISNHLYFYWYRQILGQKVEFLVSFYNNEISEKSEIFDDQFSVERPDGSNFTLKIRSTKLEDSAMYFCASSGQVLGNEKLFFGSGTQLSVL.

The chain couples TRBV7-8 to TRBJ2-3; TRBD2 matches at 10 bases. Germline lookup yields CDR1 SGHVS and CDR2 FQNEAQ. CDR3 length equals 16 residues. J gave up 5 bases and V 4 bases, and 9 bases lay outside the gene matches. The CDR3 DNA is TGTGCCAGCAGCTCCGTAGCGGGAGGACGTGGAGATACGCAGTATTTT. Translated: CASSSVAGGRGDTQYF.

V and J are TRBV25-1 and TRBJ2-1, with D possibly matching TRBD2 (7 bases). CDR3 size: 15 residues. V shed 3 bases and J shed 8 bases, with 17 bases lying between them. Per the germline V gene, CDR1 is MGHDK and CDR2 is SYGVNS. For the CDR3, the DNA is TGTGCCAGCAGTGATGGTAGGGGGGGGCTGGATGAGCAGTTCTTC. It codes for CASSDGRGGLDEQFF.

This clone appeared a few times. This sequence joins TRBV10-1 and TRBJ2-3, with D possibly being TRBD2 (6 bases). CDR1 is WNHNN, CDR2 SYGVQD, per germline (reference sequence). The CDR3 extends over 12 amino acids. V lost 2 bases and J 6 bases, leaving 6 bases between the germline ends. For the CDR3, the DNA is TGCGCCAGCAGTGAGCGGGGGGATACGCAGTATTTT. This codes for CASSERGDTQYF.

This clone occurred once. J is TRBJ1-1 and V is TRBV11-2; D gene unclear. CDR1 and CDR2 (germline): SGHAT, FQNNGV. CDR3 length: 13 amino acids. V was clipped by 4 bases and J by 0 bases, with 6 bases between them. The CDR3: CASSSRLNTEAFF. CDR3 sequence (DNA): TGTGCCAGCAGCTCCAGATTGAACACTGAAGCTTTCTTT.

V usage is TRBV7-9 and J usage is TRBJ2-7; the match to TRBD2 covers 12 bases. Trimming removed 5 bases from V and 1 base from J; junction bases left unmatched: 6. This CDR3 is built from 16 residues. Germline lookup yields CDR1 SEHNR and CDR2 FQNEAQ (reference sequence). CDR3 loop: CASSTGLAGISYEQYF. The CDR3, as DNA: TGTGCCAGCAGCACCGGACTAGCGGGGATTTCCTACGAGCAGTACTTC. Variable domain in full (rest from reference TRBV7-9 and TRBJ2-7): DTGVSQNPRHKITKRGQNVTFRCDPISEHNRLYWYRQTLGQGPEFLTYFQNEAQLEKSRLLSDRFSAERPKGSFSTLEIQRTEQGDSAMYLCASSTGLAGISYEQYFGPGTRLTVT.